The subject of this entry is one TCR beta chain. It lacks a known antigen. No much larger clone exists at a distance of one base, and base qualities are not known. The data were obtained in a study of T cell responses to AZD1222 COVID-19 vaccine (dated by TCRdb to the early 2020s). Study-level background: TCR sequencing covered some 250 trial participants: 207 given two doses of AZD1222 and approximately 26 given two doses of MenACWY control vaccine. Trial participants were enrolled by age into 18-55, 56-69 and 70-plus year subgroups, with roughly 160, 29 and 62 TCR-sequenced participants respectively. The study at large found these results: In the small 56-69-year group, the increase in depth fell short of significance, most likely because of low power. Because no day 14 peak-response samples were available, the repertoires could be characterized only after the peak T cell response. Participants were mostly white British and included more females than males, and it was suggested by the authors that clonal diversity may have been underestimated. Conclusions about previously exposed vaccinees were limited because only five to seven AZD1222 recipients were SARS-CoV-2 seropositive at baseline. The whole spike protein was spanned by vaccine-associated CD4 TCRs, and dominant responses were seen in regions 160-218 and 743-854. Reportedly, close to half of the unique spike-specific TCRs recognized epitopes lying outside the regions that are mutated in the B.1.351 and B.1.1.7 variants. Spike-specific TCR breadth and depth rose significantly after two AZD1222 doses compared with day 0 and with MenACWY recipients.

The sample's time point label, in plain terms: baseline before first vaccination. The treatment or condition label on this specimen signifies: meningococcal conjugate vaccine given as trial control. The vaccinee samples were drawn from two UK trials, COV001 and COV002, one of which was a single-blind randomized controlled phase 2/3 trial testing AZD1222 (ChAdOx1 nCoV-19) in healthy adults. For TCRbeta chain sequencing, PBMC samples from trial participants were taken at day 0 and at day 28 after the second dose. From the cysteine through the phenylalanine, the CDR3 covers 13 amino acids. Of the read, only the CDR3 DNA is kept; its 39 bases are in frame from base 1. Trimming takes 6 bases from V and 4 bases from J, and the germline ends sit 11 bases apart. Per the germline V gene (reference sequence), MNHEY is the CDR1 and SMNVEV is the CDR2. The CDR3 regions of human TCRbeta chains were subjected to immunosequencing. On the study's bioinformatics: TCRs in the repertoires were compared against a reference library of SARS-CoV-2-specific TCRs that had been generated with the MIRA antigen-specificity platform. Breadth was defined as the fraction of unique TCRs that were SARS-CoV-2-associated. Depth was defined as the fraction of total T cells that were SARS-CoV-2-associated. Using the MIRA data, each spike-specific TCR was assigned both to the spike region to which the TCR was reactive and to a CD4 or CD8 class. Log10-transformed breadth and depth values were compared by one-way ANOVA with Sidak's multiple comparisons tests. The source is immuneACCESS, and TCRdb retained only in-frame sequences with V and J called. Part of the clones is not carried over; for the studies checked, unresolved V genes explain less than half of this, and the remainder is unexplained. The V and J calls and clone size come from that table; D and trimming were worked out from the DNA. In all, the sample holds tens of thousands of clones, and approximately 87% of those were seen once. Roughly 5% of the sample goes to the ten largest clones.

Here the chain combines TRBV27 and TRBJ2-3; TRBD2 is perhaps the D gene, given 6 matching bases. Sequencing was performed on peripheral blood, taken on day 0 of MenACWY control vaccination. This clonotype originated in an adult in good health. This receptor has the CDR3 CASRSSESDTQYF. The DNA is as follows: TGTGCCAGCAGATCTAGCGAATCAGATACGCAGTATTTT.